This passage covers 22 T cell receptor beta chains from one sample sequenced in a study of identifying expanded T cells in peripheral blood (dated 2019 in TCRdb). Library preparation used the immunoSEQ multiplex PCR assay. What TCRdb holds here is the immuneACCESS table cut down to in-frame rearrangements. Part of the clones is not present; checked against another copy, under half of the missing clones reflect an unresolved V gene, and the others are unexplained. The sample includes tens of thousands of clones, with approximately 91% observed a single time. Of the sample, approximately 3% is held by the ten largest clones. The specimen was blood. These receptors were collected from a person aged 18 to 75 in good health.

The CDR3 is CASRPRENTEAFF. The CDR3 DNA is TGTGCCAGCAGACCCAGGGAGAACACTGAAGCTTTCTTT. The chain couples TRBV7-2 to TRBJ1-1; the D gene is possibly TRBD1 (5 bases). The CDR3 length is 13 residues. Looked up from germline, CDR1 is SGHTA and CDR2 is FQGNSA. The V end was cut by 6 bases, the J end by 1 base, with 9 bases between.

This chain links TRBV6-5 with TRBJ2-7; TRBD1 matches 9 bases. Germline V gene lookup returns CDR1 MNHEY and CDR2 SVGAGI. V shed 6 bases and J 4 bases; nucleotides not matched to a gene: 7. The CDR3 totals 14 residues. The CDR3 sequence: CASSSGTGRYEQYF. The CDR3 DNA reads TGTGCCAGCAGCTCCGGGACAGGGAGGTACGAGCAGTACTTC.

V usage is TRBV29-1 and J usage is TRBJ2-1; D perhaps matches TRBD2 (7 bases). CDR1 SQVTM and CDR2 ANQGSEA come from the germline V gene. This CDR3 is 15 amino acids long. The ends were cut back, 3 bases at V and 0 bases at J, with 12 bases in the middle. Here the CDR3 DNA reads TGCAGCGTTGAGTCTGGGGGGGCCTCCTACAATGAGCAGTTCTTC. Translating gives CSVESGGASYNEQFF.

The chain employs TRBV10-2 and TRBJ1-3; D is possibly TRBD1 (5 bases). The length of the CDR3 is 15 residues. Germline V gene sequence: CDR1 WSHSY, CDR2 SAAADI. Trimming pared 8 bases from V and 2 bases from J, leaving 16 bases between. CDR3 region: CASRPSQGPGNTIYF. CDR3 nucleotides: TGCGCCAGCCGGCCTTCTCAGGGTCCTGGAAACACCATATATTTT.

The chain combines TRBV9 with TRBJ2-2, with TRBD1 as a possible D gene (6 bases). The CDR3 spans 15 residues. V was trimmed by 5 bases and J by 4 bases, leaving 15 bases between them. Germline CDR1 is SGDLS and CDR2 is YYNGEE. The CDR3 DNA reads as TGTGCCAGCAGTGCGGTGGACAGACCCACCGGGGAGCTGTTTTTT. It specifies CASSAVDRPTGELFF.

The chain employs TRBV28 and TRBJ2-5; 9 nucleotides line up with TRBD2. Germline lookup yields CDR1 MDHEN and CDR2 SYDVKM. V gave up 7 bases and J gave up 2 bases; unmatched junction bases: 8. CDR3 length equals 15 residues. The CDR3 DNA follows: TGTGCCAGCACAGAGACTAGCGGTCGTCAAGAGACCCAGTACTTC. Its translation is CASTETSGRQETQYF.

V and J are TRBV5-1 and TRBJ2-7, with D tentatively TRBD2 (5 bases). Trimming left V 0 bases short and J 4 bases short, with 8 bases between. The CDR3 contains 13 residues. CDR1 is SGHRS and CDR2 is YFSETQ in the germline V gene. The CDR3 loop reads CASSLDLAYEQYF. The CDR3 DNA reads TGCGCCAGCAGCTTGGACCTAGCATACGAGCAGTACTTC.

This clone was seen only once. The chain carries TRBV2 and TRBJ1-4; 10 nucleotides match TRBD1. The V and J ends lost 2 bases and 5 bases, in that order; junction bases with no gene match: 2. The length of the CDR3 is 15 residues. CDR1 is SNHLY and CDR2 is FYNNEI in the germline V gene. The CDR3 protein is CASSEPGQGNEKLFF. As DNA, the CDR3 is TGTGCCAGCAGTGAACCGGGACAGGGGAATGAAAAACTGTTTTTT.

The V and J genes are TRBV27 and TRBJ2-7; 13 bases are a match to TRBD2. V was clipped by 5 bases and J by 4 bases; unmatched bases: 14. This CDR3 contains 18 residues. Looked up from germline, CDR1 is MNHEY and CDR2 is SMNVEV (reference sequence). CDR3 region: CASSPPPLAGGHVYEQYF. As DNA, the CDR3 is TGTGCCAGCAGTCCTCCGCCACTAGCGGGGGGGCATGTTTACGAGCAGTACTTC.

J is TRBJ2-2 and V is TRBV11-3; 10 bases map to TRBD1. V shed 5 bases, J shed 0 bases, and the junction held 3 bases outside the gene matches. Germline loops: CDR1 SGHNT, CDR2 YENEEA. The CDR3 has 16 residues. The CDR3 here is CASSVDRGPNTGELFF. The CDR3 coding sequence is TGTGCCAGCAGCGTCGACAGGGGGCCGAACACCGGGGAGCTGTTTTTT.

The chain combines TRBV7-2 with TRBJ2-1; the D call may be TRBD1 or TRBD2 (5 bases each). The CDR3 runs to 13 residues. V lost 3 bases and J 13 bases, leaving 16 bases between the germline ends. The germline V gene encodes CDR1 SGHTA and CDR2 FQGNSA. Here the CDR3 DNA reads TGTGCCAGCAGCTTCCCAGGGAGTCGGATACAGTTCTTC. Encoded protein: CASSFPGSRIQFF.

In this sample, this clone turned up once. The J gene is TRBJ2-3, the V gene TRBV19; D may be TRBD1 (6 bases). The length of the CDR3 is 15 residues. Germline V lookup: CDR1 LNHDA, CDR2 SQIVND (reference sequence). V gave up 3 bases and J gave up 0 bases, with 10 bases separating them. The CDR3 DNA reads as TGTGCCAGTAGTATGGGACAATTTAGCACAGATACGCAGTATTTT. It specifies CASSMGQFSTDTQYF.

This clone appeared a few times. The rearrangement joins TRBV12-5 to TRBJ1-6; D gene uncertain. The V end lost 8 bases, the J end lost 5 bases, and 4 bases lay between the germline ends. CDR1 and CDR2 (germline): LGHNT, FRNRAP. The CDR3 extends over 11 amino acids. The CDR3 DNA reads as TGTGCTAGTTCGGATAATTCACCCCTCCACTTT. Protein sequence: CASSDNSPLHF.

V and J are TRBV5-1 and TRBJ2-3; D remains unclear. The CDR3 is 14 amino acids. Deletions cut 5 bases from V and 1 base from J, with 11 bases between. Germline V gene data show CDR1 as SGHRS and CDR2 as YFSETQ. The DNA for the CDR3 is TGCGCCAGCAGTAGCACAGAAGGCACAGATACGCAGTATTTT. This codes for CASSSTEGTDTQYF. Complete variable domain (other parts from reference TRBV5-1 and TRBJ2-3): KAGVTQTPRYLIKTRGQQVTLSCSPISGHRSVSWYQQTPGQGLQFLFEYFSETQRNKGNFPGRFSGRQFSNSRSEMNVSTLELGDSALYLCASSSTEGTDTQYFGPGTRLTVL.

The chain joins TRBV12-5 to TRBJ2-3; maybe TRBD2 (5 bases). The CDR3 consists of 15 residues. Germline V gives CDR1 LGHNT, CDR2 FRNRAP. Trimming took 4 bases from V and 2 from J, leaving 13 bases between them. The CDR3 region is CASGSGLQNTDTQYF. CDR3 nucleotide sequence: TGTGCTAGTGGTTCCGGACTTCAGAACACAGATACGCAGTATTTT.

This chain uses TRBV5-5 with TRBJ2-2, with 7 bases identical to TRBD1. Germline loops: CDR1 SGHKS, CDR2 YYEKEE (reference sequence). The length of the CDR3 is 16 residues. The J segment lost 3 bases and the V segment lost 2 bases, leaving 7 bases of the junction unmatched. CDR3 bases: TGTGCCAGCAGCTTTAGAGGGGGCGGCGACACCGGGGAGCTGTTTTTT. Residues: CASSFRGGGDTGELFF.

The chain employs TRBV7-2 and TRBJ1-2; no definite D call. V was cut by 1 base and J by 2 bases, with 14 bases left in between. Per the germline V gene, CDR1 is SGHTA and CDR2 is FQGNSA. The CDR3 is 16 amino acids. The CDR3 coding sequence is TGTGCCAGCAGCTTAGAGTCGCAGCCTAACAACTATGGCTACACCTTC. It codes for CASSLESQPNNYGYTF.

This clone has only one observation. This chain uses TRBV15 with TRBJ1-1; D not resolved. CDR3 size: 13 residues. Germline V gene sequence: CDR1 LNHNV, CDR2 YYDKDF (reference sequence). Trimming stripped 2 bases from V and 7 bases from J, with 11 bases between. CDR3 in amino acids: CATSRSTFGEAFF. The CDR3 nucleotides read TGTGCCACCAGCAGATCTACGTTCGGTGAAGCTTTCTTT.

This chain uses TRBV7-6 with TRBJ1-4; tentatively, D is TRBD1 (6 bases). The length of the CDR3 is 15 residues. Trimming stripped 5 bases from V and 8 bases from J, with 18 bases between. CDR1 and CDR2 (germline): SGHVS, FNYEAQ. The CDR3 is CASSPSGTLEEKLFF. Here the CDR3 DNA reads TGTGCCAGCAGCCCCTCCGGGACATTGGAAGAAAAACTGTTTTTT.

The CDR3 DNA reads as TGTGCCAGCAGTCTAAGGGGGGGGACCGGGGAGCTGTTTTTT. It translates to CASSLRGGTGELFF. The gene calls are TRBV28 and TRBJ2-2; weak D call: TRBD2 (7 bases). This CDR3 is built from 14 residues. The germline V and J ends were trimmed by 5 bases and 5 bases, with 12 bases remaining between them. Germline CDR1 is MDHEN and CDR2 is SYDVKM.

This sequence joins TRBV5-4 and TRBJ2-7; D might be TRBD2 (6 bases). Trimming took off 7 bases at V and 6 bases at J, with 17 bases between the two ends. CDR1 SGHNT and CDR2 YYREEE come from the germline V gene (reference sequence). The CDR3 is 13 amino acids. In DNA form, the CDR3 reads TGTGCCAGCGAGTTAGGAGGGGCGGGCGAGCAGTACTTC. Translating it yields CASELGGAGEQYF.

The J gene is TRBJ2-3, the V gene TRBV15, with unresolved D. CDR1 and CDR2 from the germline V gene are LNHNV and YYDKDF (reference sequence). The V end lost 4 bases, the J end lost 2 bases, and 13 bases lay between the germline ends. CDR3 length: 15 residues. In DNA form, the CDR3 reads TGTGCCACCAGCACATCAGGAAACCCCACAGATACGCAGTATTTT. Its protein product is CATSTSGNPTDTQYF.